Given below is one TCR beta chain in context. No antigen is known for it. Base qualities are not provided; no much larger clone lies one nucleotide away. Receptor libraries were prepared by the immunoSEQ multiplex PCR assay. For the multiplex PCR, a mixture combining 60 forward primers for TCR Vbeta segments and 13 reverse primers for TCR Jbeta segments was used. A multiplex PCR assay on genomic DNA amplified the CDR3 region of rearranged TCR beta genes. The amplified TCR beta libraries were sequenced on the Illumina HiSeq System as 87-base-pair reads. In the original analysis: In a later analysis, some 80 million unique TCR beta chains were counted across the 500 to 850 repertoires, and around 10 million of these chains were shared by at least two donors. A nearest-neighbor algorithm error-corrected the raw reads and collapsed the reads into unique sequences, merging closely related sequences to remove PCR and sequencing errors. To assign V, D and J gene segments, CDR3 sequences were aligned to IMGT reference sequences. For a sequence to be retained, at least a six-nucleotide match to both a V gene segment and a J gene segment was required. Rearrangements were called productive when the CDR3 lacked stop codons and stayed in frame with V and J; all others were non-productive. CDR3 was defined according to IMGT convention as the region running from the second conserved V-encoded cysteine to the conserved J-encoded phenylalanine. The earlier analysis of 550 to 650 of the donors excluded any sequence lacking an unambiguous match to a single V gene segment. An earlier analysis of around 600 of the donors classified V segments as functional when productive rearrangements were above 56.7% and as segregating when the standard deviation between donors was above 5%. A statistical classification framework was developed to diagnose cytomegalovirus status using the catalog of TCR beta chain sequences. In a later analysis, V and J genes were assigned by comparing TCR nucleotide sequences against IMGT/GENE-DB human TR gene sequences. Using the TCRdist pipeline, a later analysis assigned CDR3 sequences along with most-parsimonious VDJ recombination scenarios. In a later analysis, every TCR beta chain was defined by the combination of its CDR3 amino acid sequence and its V-gene family, and reads without a unique V-gene family were dropped. To address suspected cross-contamination and a sequencing artifact, a later analysis removed a few hundred highly shared, low-generation-probability nucleotide sequences. A later analysis calculated a clonal expansion index for each public chain from normalized within-repertoire ranks of inferred template counts. In a later analysis, generation probabilities were computed using a VDJ recombination model fitted to out-of-frame rearrangements, and the results were checked against IGoR. A later analysis scored TCR-TCR, TCR-HLA and TCR-CMV co-occurrence with hypergeometric tests, applying a repertoire-size bias correction to TCR pairs. False discovery rates were estimated in a later analysis by permuting HLA or CMV assignments 20 times. In a later analysis, co-occurring TCRs were grouped using DBSCAN, with TCRdist sequence similarity added in when clustering inside HLA-allele-positive subsets. Co-occurrence clustering excluded repertoires with fewer than 30,000 or more than 120,000 public chains, plus five with anomalous nucleotide sharing. TCRdb provides this immuneACCESS table in a form limited to in-frame rearrangements. Some clones are lacking; in checked studies, under half of them reflect an unresolved V gene, and why the rest are absent is not known. The V and J calls and the clone size are those of that table, but D and trimming were determined from the DNA. This sample gives tens of thousands of clones in total; nearly 80% of them show up just once. The top ten clones comprise about 3.8% of the sample.

The cohort comprised around 700 healthy bone marrow donors. At the time of sampling, all cohort members were nominally healthy, though unrecorded immune exposures were likely present. The donor tested CMV seronegative and was one of the 352 seronegative cohort members. A peripheral blood sample was collected from each donor, and TCR beta sequencing was performed on peripheral blood mononuclear cells. The Qiagen DNeasy Blood Extraction Kit was used to extract genomic DNA from the blood cell samples. Trimming costs V 7 bases and J 1 base, and their ends lie 16 bases apart. The germline V gene encodes CDR1 SGHTA and CDR2 FQGNSA. The CDR3 runs 16 residues from the cysteine to the phenylalanine. Only the CDR3 DNA stays, 48 bases, in frame from base 1. The sample comes from a study of cytomegalovirus exposure and HLA in healthy donors (dated by TCRdb to about 2017). In the study overall: An earlier analysis of several hundred of the donors reported 250 to 300 Gb of sequence data and roughly 100 million unique TCR beta sequences from around 200 million T cells. Roughly 320 gigabases of sequencing data and roughly 81 million unique TCR sequences made up an early release that covered roughly 670 HLA-typed donors. The genetic ancestry cluster associated with self-reported Caucasian donors included approximately 85% of the roughly 390 genotyped donors. The study was designed to test whether signatures of past pathogen exposure could be identified by cataloging public T cell receptors. The T cell repertoires of under 750 subjects were profiled by immunosequencing and related to cytomegalovirus serostatus. Besides the first cohort of 550 to 750 subjects, a separate validation cohort made up of over a hundred different subjects was used. To predict cytomegalovirus infection status, the study brought together high-throughput TCR immunosequencing, statistical association of individual TCRs with disease status, and machine learning. In a later analysis, previously published TCR beta repertoires from several hundred donors were re-analyzed and high-resolution HLA genotyping was added so that TCR occurrence patterns could be studied. Rather than drawing on any new phenotypic data, the later analysis identified candidate immune exposures from TCR beta sequences and the way those sequences occurred across donors. An earlier analysis of 500 to 750 of the donors applied high-throughput TCR beta sequencing to assess whether each TCR beta V gene segment acted as functional or pseudogenic. Donor age, sex, ethnicity and CMV serostatus were compiled together with the repertoire data. A later genetic analysis took genome-wide SNP genotypes for about three fifths of the 666 donors and used that subset as a discovery cohort. Every repertoire in the discovery cohort had been generated on one and the same sequencing platform. HLA typing included class I and class II loci at four-digit resolution. Typing coverage varied by locus: about 629-630 donors for A, B, C, DRB1 and DQB1; approximately 500 for DQA1; about 590 for DPA1; roughly 450 for DPB1. Because of strong linkage in the cohort, a handful of DR-DQ haplotypes were treated as single units for association and clustering. Across roughly 420 genotyped donors of the cohort, an average of approximately 240,000 unique TCR beta nucleotide sequences per donor were sequenced, and 15% to 20% of those sequences were non-productive. Broader findings and caveats from the paper: In both the original and validation cohorts, the classifier was reported to diagnose cytomegalovirus status with high specificity and sensitivity. The cohort was sequenced for TCR beta chains only, and without alpha or paired-chain data the features that could be detected were limited. In the study, 150 to 200 TCR beta chains were listed as associated with cytomegalovirus. Linkage disequilibrium might explain the correlated functional status among segregating V segments, but an unknown experimental factor could not be ruled out. An association between a missense DCLRE1C variant and V-gene and J-gene trimming of TCR beta chains was found in a later genetic analysis and replicated in an independent cohort. Most CMV-associated TCR beta chains appeared to be HLA-restricted in a later analysis, and the HLA associations seemed to be driven largely by CMV exposure. A further reported finding was that TCR beta sequences accurately predicted the HLA-A and HLA-B alleles for most subjects in the first cohort. Several of the top co-occurrence clusters appeared to be linked to parvovirus B19, influenza, CMV and Epstein-Barr virus, according to a later analysis. According to the authors, the approach could potentially be generalized to other disease states and immunological phenotypes. In a later analysis, HLA-associated TCR beta chains were found to be more clonally expanded and to have lower generation probabilities than equally common non-associated chains. Across donors, most TCR sequences were observed very rarely, whereas some public TCRs were present in many individuals. Broadly in line with IMGT annotations, most TCR beta V segments showed up in productive rearrangements about 87% or about 30% of the time in an earlier analysis of under 700 of the donors. In a later analysis, 16,951 TCR beta sequences were associated with specific HLA alleles at a false discovery rate of 0.05. Some IMGT-functional V segments, including TRBV6-2 and TRBV6-3, could not be distinguished by the 87-base-pair reads and were therefore excluded. Immune exposure information for the cohort was limited to CMV serostatus. Strong co-occurrence of HLA alleles, especially DR and DQ, made assigning TCR associations to individual alleles difficult. A later analysis found that TCR association rates varied across HLA loci, with DRB1 alleles showing the most associated TCRs and HLA-C alleles the fewest. Three of the identified cytomegalovirus-associated TCR beta chains were confirmed in vitro to be specific for cytomegalovirus antigens. A later genetic analysis reported fewer N-insertions in productive TCRs among donors in an Asian-associated ancestry cluster than the roughly 700-donor mean. The sequencing pipeline was judged likely to have produced a cluster of highly shared sequence variants as a technical artifact. The earlier analysis of approximately 560 of the donors excluded some 15 rarely observed V segments, including chromosome 9 orphons, because counts were too low. Because HLA typing was missing for some donors at each locus, association tests included only the typed subset. Roughly uniform sequencing depth across donors was assumed in presence/absence analyses, although this assumption may not hold.

Recombination linked TRBV7-2 to TRBJ2-2; the best D guess is TRBD2, with 6 bases matching. The specimen sequenced was PBMCs. The sequence derives from a woman aged 35 to 49 in good health and CMV-seronegative. The CDR3 protein is CASTLDGGVNTGELFF. In nucleotides, the sequence is TGTGCCAGCACCCTAGATGGAGGGGTGAACACCGGGGAGCTGTTTTTT.